A selection of T cell receptor beta chains follows, all from one sample in a study of cytomegalovirus exposure and HLA in healthy donors. Assay: immunoSEQ multiplex PCR; the TCRdb copy retains only in-frame clones and omits some. The sample lists 200,000 to 250,000 clones; about three quarters were seen once. Sample: PBMCs. Every receptor here comes from a woman aged 60 to 75 in good health and CMV-seropositive. The CDR3 runs from the conserved cysteine through the conserved F or W. Each record gives: J gene, V gene, D gene, clone size, CDR3 DNA, CDR3 protein. D genes are given only for firm matches. Rows give clone size only sometimes, using once, few, many, or a class for an expanded clone.

>TRBJ1-2|TRBV5-1|.|.
TGCGCCAGCAGCTCCCAGGGATCTAACTATGGCTACACCTTC
CASSSQGSNYGYTF
>TRBJ2-5|TRBV7-7|TRBD2|.
TGTGCCAGCAGCCGCGGACTAGCGGTAGGAGAGACCCAGTACTTC
CASSRGLAVGETQYF
>TRBJ2-2|TRBV9|TRBD1|few
TGTGCCAGCAGCGTAGCCGGACAGGGGATAGGCGGGGAGCTGTTTTTT
CASSVAGQGIGGELFF
>TRBJ2-3|TRBV7-9|.|.
TGTGCCAGCAGCCTTGTCAGGGCGCCCCCAGATACGCAGTATTTT
CASSLVRAPPDTQYF
>TRBJ1-4|TRBV27|.|.
TGTGCCAGCAGTCCGGGGTCGTGGGATGAAAAACTGTTTTTT
CASSPGSWDEKLFF
>TRBJ2-5|TRBV5-1|TRBD1|.
TGCGCCAGCAGCCGACAGGGGGGGACAGAGACCCAGTACTTC
CASSRQGGTETQYF
>TRBJ1-3|TRBV2|TRBD1|.
TGTGCCAGCAGGCCGGGACAGGGGGCCCTTGGAAACACCATATATTTT
CASRPGQGALGNTIYF
>TRBJ1-2|TRBV5-1|TRBD1|.
TGCGCCAGCAGCTTGGGGGACAGGGGCGGCGGCTACACCTTC
CASSLGDRGGGYTF
>TRBJ2-7|TRBV9|.|.
TGTGCCAGCAGTTCCGGGGAGGACTCCTCCGAGCAGTACTTC
CASSSGEDSSEQYF
>TRBJ2-7|TRBV6-4|TRBD2|.
TGTGCCAGCAGTGGGACTAGCGGGGGCTACGAGCAGTACTTC
CASSGTSGGYEQYF
>TRBJ2-1|TRBV10-3|.|.
TGTGCCATCAGTGACGGACTTTTCTACAATGAGCAGTTCTTC
CAISDGLFYNEQFF
>TRBJ2-7|TRBV7-3|.|.
TGTGCCAGCAGCTTAAGGCCTGGGGGAGGATACGAGCAGTACTTC
CASSLRPGGGYEQYF
>TRBJ1-2|TRBV2|.|.
TGTGCCAGCAGCGACCAGGGGCACGTTCGTGGCTACACCTTC
CASSDQGHVRGYTF
>TRBJ2-5|TRBV6-1|TRBD1|.
TGTGCCAGCAGTGAAGGGGGACAGGGCAAAGAGACCCAGTACTTC
CASSEGGQGKETQYF
>TRBJ1-2|TRBV7-9|TRBD1|.
TGTGCCAGCAGCTCTTGGAGAGAGCCGGGACAGGGGAACTATGGCTACACCTTC
CASSSWREPGQGNYGYTF
>TRBJ2-3|TRBV9|TRBD1|.
TGTGCCAGCAGTTCAGGGACAGGCACAGATACGCAGTATTTT
CASSSGTGTDTQYF
>TRBJ1-3|TRBV30|.|.
TGTGCCTGGAGTGTCGGGGGGGGGAGCAGCTCTGGAAACACCATATATTTT
CAWSVGGGSSSGNTIYF
>TRBJ1-2|TRBV14|TRBD1|once
TGTGCCAGCAGCCCGGACAGGAACTATGGCTACACCTTC
CASSPDRNYGYTF
>TRBJ1-5|TRBV23-1|.|.
TGCGCCAGCACCGGGCCCCAGCATTTT
CASTGPQHF
>TRBJ2-5|TRBV7-6|.|.
TGTGCCAGCAGCTTAACGGGTCCTGGGAGGACCCAGTACTTC
CASSLTGPGRTQYF
>TRBJ1-2|TRBV7-8|TRBD1|.
TGTGCCAGCAGCGACCGACAGGGCTATGGCTACACCTTC
CASSDRQGYGYTF
>TRBJ1-4|TRBV19|.|.
TGTGCCAGTAGGCCCGGGGAGAGTAGGGAAAAACTGTTTTTT
CASRPGESREKLFF
>TRBJ1-5|TRBV27|.|.
TGTGCCAGCAGTTTATACAGGGAACAGCCCCAGCATTTT
CASSLYREQPQHF
>TRBJ2-5|TRBV9|TRBD2|.
TGTGCCAGCAGCACTACCTCCGCGGGGGGCCAAGAGACCCAGTACTTC
CASSTTSAGGQETQYF
>TRBJ2-7|TRBV6-6|.|.
TGTGCCAGCAAAAAACAGGAAAGCTCCTACGAGCAGTACTTC
CASKKQESSYEQYF
>TRBJ1-2|TRBV6-5|TRBD1|.
TGTGCCAGCAGTTTCGACAGGGGACCTTATGGCTACACCTTC
CASSFDRGPYGYTF
>TRBJ2-2|TRBV2|.|.
TGTGCCTCCGGGGAGCGCCTCAACACCGGGGAGCTGTTTTTT
CASGERLNTGELFF
>TRBJ2-7|TRBV29-1|.|.
TGCAGCGTTGGCGATTACGAGCAGTACTTC
CSVGDYEQYF
>TRBJ1-3|TRBV5-1|TRBD1|.
TGCGCCAGCAGCCCGGGACAGTCTGGAAACACCATATATTTT
CASSPGQSGNTIYF
>TRBJ2-7|TRBV10-3|TRBD1|.
TGTGCCATCAGTACAGGGGGCTTCGACGAGCAGTACTTC
CAISTGGFDEQYF
>TRBJ2-7|TRBV4-2|TRBD2|.
TGTGCCAGCAGCCAAGGGACGACTAGCGGGGGGGCCGGGTACGAGCAGTACTTC
CASSQGTTSGGAGYEQYF
>TRBJ2-1|TRBV10-3|.|.
TGTGCCATCAGACAGACCCCCGGGGGCTACAATGAGCAGTTCTTC
CAIRQTPGGYNEQFF
>TRBJ1-5|TRBV6-5|TRBD1|few
TGTGCCAGCAGTTACTCGCAGGGGGCCAATCAGCCCCAGCATTTT
CASSYSQGANQPQHF
>TRBJ1-5|TRBV25-1|.|few
TGTGCCCCGAAGACAGGTGATAGCAATCAGCCCCAGCATTTT
CAPKTGDSNQPQHF
>TRBJ2-7|TRBV28|TRBD2|.
TGTGCCAGCAGTTTATTGCCGGGAGGGGACGGGCAGTACTTC
CASSLLPGGDGQYF
>TRBJ2-7|TRBV5-1|.|.
TGCGCCAGCAGCTTGGCCGCGACAACTTACGAGCAGTACTTC
CASSLAATTYEQYF
>TRBJ2-3|TRBV4-1|.|few
TGCGCCAGCAGCCAAGAGGGGGCGAGGCCAGATACGCAGTATTTT
CASSQEGARPDTQYF
>TRBJ2-1|TRBV6-5|TRBD2|.
TGTGCCAGCAGCCAACTAGCGGGGGGGCCCGGTGAGCAGTTCTTC
CASSQLAGGPGEQFF
>TRBJ1-3|TRBV5-4|.|.
TGTGCCAGCAGCTCTCGGACAGAGAACGCTGGAAACACCATATATTTT
CASSSRTENAGNTIYF
>TRBJ1-3|TRBV6-6|.|.
TGTGCCAGCAGGATATCACAGGGAACCTCTGGAAACACCATATATTTT
CASRISQGTSGNTIYF
>TRBJ2-5|TRBV11-1|.|.
TGTGCCAGCAGCCGAACTATCTCGTTAGGACAAGAGACCCAGTACTTC
CASSRTISLGQETQYF
>TRBJ2-7|TRBV11-2|.|.
TGTGCCAGCAGCTTCTCGTACGAGCAGTACTTC
CASSFSYEQYF
>TRBJ1-1|TRBV6-1|.|.
TGTGCCAGCAGTGGCAGGCAGGGAGGGGGCACTGAAGCTTTCTTT
CASSGRQGGGTEAFF
>TRBJ2-7|TRBV28|TRBD1|.
TGTGCCAGCATCCCTGGGGGCAGGGGGCAGCACGAGCAGTACTTC
CASIPGGRGQHEQYF
>TRBJ2-2|TRBV5-1|.|.
TGCGCCAGCAGGTTCGACACCGGGGAGCTGTTTTTT
CASRFDTGELFF